Sequencing of this TCR beta chain was carried out in a study of blood T cell repertoires in COVID-19 (dated by TCRdb to about 2020). About the investigation overall: Samples from collaborators originated in the United States, Italy and Spain and spanned both the acute and convalescent phases of COVID-19. Sample metadata almost always included a de-identified subject ID, COVID-19 status, age in years and sex. The dataset comprised deeply sampled blood TCRbeta repertoires from subjects exposed to, actively infected with, or recovered from COVID-19. The prospective study material was composed of cDNA or gDNA derived from T cells, B-cell-depleted T cells, or PBMCs. The repertoires were made available in a free public database intended to serve as a resource for research on the immune response to SARS-CoV-2. HLA class I and class II types, where available, came from metadata supplied by the sample provider rather than from assay-based typing. Samples were obtained from the ongoing ImmuneRACE study (first 160 participants) and from over 1,000 subjects provided by 6 global collaborators. Broader findings and caveats from the paper: Clinical and demographic metadata were provided uncurated, with the amount varying by source and participant.

Whole blood was collected in K2EDTA tubes by collaborating institutions according to the institutions' own protocols. For TCRbeta analysis, collaborators shipped samples as frozen whole blood, isolated PBMCs, or DNA extracted from either of those sample types. In the case of this clone: Its antigen is not yet known. No base quality information exists; no much larger clone differs at one position.

TCRbeta CDR3 regions were amplified from genomic DNA by means of the immunoSEQ Assay, a bias-controlled multiplex PCR. On the authors' methods: The number of nucleated cells in each sample was estimated by amplification of reference gene primers within the assay. To quantify the absolute abundance of each unique TCRbeta CDR3 rearrangement, sequence reads were collapsed and filtered. For each sample, productive Simpson clonality was calculated by taking the square root of Simpson's diversity index across productive rearrangements. TCRdb holds this immuneACCESS table with in-frame rearrangements only. Some clones are missing; in checked studies, unresolved V genes explain under half, and the rest has no known cause. D and trimming come from the DNA, and the V and J calls and clone size come from that table. For this sample the table gives roughly 110,000 clones, of which about two thirds were detected only once. Approximately 0.88% of the sample is taken by the ten largest.

The germline V gene specifies LGHNA as CDR1 and YNFKEQ as CDR2. Trimming at the junction amounts to 4 bases on V and 0 bases on J, and the germline ends lie 10 bases apart. The CDR3 contains 15 residues, cysteine and phenylalanine counted. The read is trimmed to its CDR3 DNA, 45 bases read in frame from base 1. Input material: peripheral blood. The rearranged segments are TRBV4-2 and TRBJ2-1, and TRBD2 may be the D gene, going by 6 matching bases. This receptor was obtained from a human donor with acute or convalescent COVID-19. The donor label of this sample is uncertain. The DNA sequence follows: TGTGCCAGCAGCCGTCCGGGACTCTCCTACAATGAGCAGTTCTTC. It is translated as CASSRPGLSYNEQFF.